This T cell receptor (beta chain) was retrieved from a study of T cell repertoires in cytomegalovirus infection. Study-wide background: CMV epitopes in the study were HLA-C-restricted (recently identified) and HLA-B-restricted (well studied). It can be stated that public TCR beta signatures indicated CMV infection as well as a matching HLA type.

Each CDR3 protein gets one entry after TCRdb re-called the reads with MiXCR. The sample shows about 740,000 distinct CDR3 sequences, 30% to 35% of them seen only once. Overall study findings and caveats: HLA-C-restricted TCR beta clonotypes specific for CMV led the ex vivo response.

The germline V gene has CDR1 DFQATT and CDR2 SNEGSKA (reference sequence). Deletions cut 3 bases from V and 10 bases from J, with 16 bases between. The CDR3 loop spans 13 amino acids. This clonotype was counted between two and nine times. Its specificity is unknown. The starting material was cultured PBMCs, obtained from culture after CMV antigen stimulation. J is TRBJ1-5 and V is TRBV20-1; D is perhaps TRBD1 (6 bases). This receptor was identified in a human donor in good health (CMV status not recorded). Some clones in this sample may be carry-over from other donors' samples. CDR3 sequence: CSASRGQILPQHF. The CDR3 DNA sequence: TGCAGTGCTAGTCGAGGACAGATCCTCCCCCAGCATTTT.